This T cell receptor (beta chain) comes out of a study of blood T cell repertoires in COVID-19. On the study more broadly: Some COVID-19 samples were acute and others convalescent; all came from the United States, Italy and Spain. T cells, B-cell-depleted T cells, or PBMCs provided the cDNA or gDNA that served as material.

V was clipped by 5 bases and J by 0 bases, with 13 bases between them. CDR1 is SGHTA and CDR2 is FQGNSA in the germline V gene. The CDR3 is 16 amino acids. Per the original data handling: Amplification with reference gene primers provided the estimates of nucleated cell counts. Sequencing was performed with immunoSEQ multiplex PCR; in TCRdb, only in-frame clones are kept and a portion is missing. The V and J calls and clone size were taken over from that table, and D and trimming were inferred from the DNA. The top ten clones hold about 30% of a sample with 60,000 to 70,000 clones, roughly 74% of them seen once.

The J gene is TRBJ2-2, the V gene TRBV7-2; possibly TRBD2 for D (5 bases). This sequence originates from a woman older than 75 with acute or convalescent COVID-19. The specimen sequenced was peripheral blood. The CDR3 bases are TGTGCCAGCAGCCCCCCGGGGAGAACGAACACCGGGGAGCTGTTTTTT. Translating it yields CASSPPGRTNTGELFF.